This T cell receptor (beta chain) was documented in a study of monozygotic twins with cystic fibrosis. The study's findings and limits: Shared CDR3 numbers were not associated with age, concordance or severity. The repertoire was suggested to be naive-dominated, clonality median 0.0095.

The method was immunoSEQ multiplex PCR; TCRdb's version includes in-frame clones alone and lacks a portion of them. The sample gives about 14,000 clones, approximately 98% of which show up once; around 0.37% is in the top ten. On this clone itself: Its target is unknown.

This receptor was obtained from a girl aged 2-10 years with cystic fibrosis. The sample was blood.

The CDR3 here is CASSSTDTVLFQPQHF. The CDR3 DNA is TGTGCCAGCAGCTCGACGGACACTGTCCTTTTTCAGCCCCAGCATTTT. The V gene is TRBV7-2, the J gene TRBJ1-5; tentatively, D is TRBD1 (5 bases). V was trimmed by 4 bases and J by 6 bases, leaving 19 bases between them. The CDR3 extends over 16 amino acids. The germline V gene has CDR1 SGHTA and CDR2 FQGNSA.